The table lists the clone carrying this T cell receptor beta chain with many counts. A TCRbeta library incorporating unique molecular identifiers was prepared. Using its own MiXCR run on the PCR reads, TCRdb lists one record per CDR3 protein. Found here are about 400,000 distinct CDR3 sequences, around 21% of them singletons; the top ten hold less than 4.5%. This sample stems from a study of T-cell reconstitution after alpha-beta-depleted transplantation in children. Germline CDR1 reads SGHTA; CDR2 reads FQGTGA. This CDR3 is built from 15 residues. V lost 1 base and J lost 3, with 10 bases in between.

The source is a human donor who donated a stem cell graft to a child with acute myeloid leukemia. The starting material was PBMCs from the stem cell graft donor, obtained from the stem cell graft. The chain couples TRBV7-3 to TRBJ2-1; D gene ambiguous. The CDR3 loop reads CASSLSGNSYNEQFF. For the CDR3, the DNA is TGTGCCAGCAGCTTAAGTGGGAATAGCTACAATGAGCAGTTCTTC.